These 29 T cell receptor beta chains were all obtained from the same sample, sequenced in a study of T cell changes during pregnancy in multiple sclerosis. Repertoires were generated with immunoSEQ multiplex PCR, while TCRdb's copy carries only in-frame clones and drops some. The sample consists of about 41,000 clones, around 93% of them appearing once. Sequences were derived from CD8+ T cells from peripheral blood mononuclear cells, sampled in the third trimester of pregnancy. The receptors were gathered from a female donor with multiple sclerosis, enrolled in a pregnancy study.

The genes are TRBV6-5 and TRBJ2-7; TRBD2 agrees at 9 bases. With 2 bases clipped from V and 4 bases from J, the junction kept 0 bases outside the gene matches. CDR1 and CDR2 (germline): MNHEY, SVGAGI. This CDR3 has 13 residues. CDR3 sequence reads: CASSYGLAYEQYF. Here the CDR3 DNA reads TGTGCCAGCAGTTACGGACTAGCGTACGAGCAGTACTTC.

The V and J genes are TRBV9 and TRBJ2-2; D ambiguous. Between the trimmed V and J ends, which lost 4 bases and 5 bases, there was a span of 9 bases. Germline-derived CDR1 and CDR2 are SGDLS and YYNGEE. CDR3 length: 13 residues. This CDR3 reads CASSPLRTGELFF. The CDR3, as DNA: TGTGCCAGCAGCCCTTTGCGGACCGGGGAGCTGTTTTTT. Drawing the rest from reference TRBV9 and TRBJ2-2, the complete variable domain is DSGVTQTPKHLITATGQRVTLRCSPRSGDLSVYWYQQSLDQGLQFLIQYYNGEERAKGNILERFSAQQFPDLHSELNLSSLELGDSALYFCASSPLRTGELFFGEGSRLTVL.

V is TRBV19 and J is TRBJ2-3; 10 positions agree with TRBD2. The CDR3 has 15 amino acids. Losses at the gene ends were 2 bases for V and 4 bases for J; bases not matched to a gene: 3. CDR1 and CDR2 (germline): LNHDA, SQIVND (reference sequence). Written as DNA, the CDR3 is TGTGCCAGTAGTATACTAGCGGGAGTGCCAGATACGCAGTATTTT. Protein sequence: CASSILAGVPDTQYF.

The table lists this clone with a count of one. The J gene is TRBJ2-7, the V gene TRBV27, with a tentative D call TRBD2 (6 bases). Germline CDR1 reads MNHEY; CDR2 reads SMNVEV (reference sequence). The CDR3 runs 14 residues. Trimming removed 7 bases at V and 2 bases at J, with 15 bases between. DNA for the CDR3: TGTGCCAGCACTATTGGGCGGGGTCCCTACGAGCAGTACTTC. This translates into CASTIGRGPYEQYF.

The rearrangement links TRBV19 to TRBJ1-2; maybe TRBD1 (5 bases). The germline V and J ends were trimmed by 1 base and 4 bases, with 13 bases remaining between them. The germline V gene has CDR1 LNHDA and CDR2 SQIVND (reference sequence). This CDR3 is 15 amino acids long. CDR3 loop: CASSIVEQALYGYTF. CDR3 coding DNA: TGTGCCAGTAGTATAGTTGAACAGGCTCTCTATGGCTACACCTTC.

The DNA of the CDR3 is TGTGCCAGCAGCGACCAGGGGGGCACCTACGAGCAGTACTTC. Its protein is CASSDQGGTYEQYF. The chain is built from TRBV5-4 and TRBJ2-7, with D possibly matching TRBD1 (7 bases). The CDR3 runs 14 residues. V lost 4 bases to trimming and J lost 2 bases, with 13 bases between them. Germline V lookup: CDR1 SGHNT, CDR2 YYREEE (reference sequence).

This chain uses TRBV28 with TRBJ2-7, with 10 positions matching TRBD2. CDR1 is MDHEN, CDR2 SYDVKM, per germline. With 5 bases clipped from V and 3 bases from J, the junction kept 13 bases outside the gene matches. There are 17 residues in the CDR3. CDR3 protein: CASSLTRAGGPDYEQYF. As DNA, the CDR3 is TGTGCCAGCAGTCTGACTAGAGCGGGAGGGCCTGACTACGAGCAGTACTTC. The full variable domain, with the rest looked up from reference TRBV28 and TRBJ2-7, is DVKVTQSSRYLVKRTGEKVFLECVQDMDHENMFWYRQDPGLGLRLIYFSYDVKMKEKGDIPEGYSVSREKKERFSLILESASTNQTSMYLCASSLTRAGGPDYEQYFGPGTRLTVT.

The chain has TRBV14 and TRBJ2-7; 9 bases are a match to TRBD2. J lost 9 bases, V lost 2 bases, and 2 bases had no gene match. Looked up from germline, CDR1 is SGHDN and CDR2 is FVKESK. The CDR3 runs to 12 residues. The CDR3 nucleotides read TGTGCCAGCAGCCAACCTAGCGGGACGCAGTACTTC. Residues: CASSQPSGTQYF.

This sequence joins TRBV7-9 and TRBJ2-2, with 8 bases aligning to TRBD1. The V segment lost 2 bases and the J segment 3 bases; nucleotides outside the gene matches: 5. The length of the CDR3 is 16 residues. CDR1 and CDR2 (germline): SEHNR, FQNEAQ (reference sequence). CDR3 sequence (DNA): TGTGCCAGCAGCTTACCAGGGGGCGCAGACACCGGGGAGCTGTTTTTT. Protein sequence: CASSLPGGADTGELFF.

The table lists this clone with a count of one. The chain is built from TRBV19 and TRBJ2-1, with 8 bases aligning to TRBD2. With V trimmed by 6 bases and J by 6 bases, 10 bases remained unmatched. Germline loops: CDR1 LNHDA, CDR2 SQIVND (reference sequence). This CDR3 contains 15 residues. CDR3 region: CASSSGTRSSNEQFF. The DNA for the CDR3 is TGTGCCAGTAGCTCCGGGACTAGGAGCTCCAATGAGCAGTTCTTC.

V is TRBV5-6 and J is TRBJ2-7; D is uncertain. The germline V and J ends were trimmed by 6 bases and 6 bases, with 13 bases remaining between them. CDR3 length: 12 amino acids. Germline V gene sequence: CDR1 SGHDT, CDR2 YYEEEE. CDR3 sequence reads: CASTNPRSEQYF. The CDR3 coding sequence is TGTGCCAGCACCAACCCAAGGAGCGAGCAGTACTTC.

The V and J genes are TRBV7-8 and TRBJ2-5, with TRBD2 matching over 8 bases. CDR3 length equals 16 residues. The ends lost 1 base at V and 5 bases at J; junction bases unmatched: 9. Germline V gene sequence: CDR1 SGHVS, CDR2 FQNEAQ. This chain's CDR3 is CASSLEGSGGGETQYF. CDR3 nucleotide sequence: TGTGCCAGCAGCTTAGAGGGATCGGGAGGGGGGGAGACCCAGTACTTC.

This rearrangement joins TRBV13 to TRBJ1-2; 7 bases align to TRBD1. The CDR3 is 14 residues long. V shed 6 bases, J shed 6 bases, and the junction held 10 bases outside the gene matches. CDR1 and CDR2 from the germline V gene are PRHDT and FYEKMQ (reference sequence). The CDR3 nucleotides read TGTGCCAGCAGGACAGGGAATCAGAAGGATGGCTACACCTTC. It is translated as CASRTGNQKDGYTF.

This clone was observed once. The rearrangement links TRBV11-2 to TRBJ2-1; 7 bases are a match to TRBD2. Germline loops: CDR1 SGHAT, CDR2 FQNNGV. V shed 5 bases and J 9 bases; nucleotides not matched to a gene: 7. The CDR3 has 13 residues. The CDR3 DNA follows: TGTGCCAGCAGCCCCGGGGGGTTGGTTGAGCAGTTCTTC. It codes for CASSPGGLVEQFF.

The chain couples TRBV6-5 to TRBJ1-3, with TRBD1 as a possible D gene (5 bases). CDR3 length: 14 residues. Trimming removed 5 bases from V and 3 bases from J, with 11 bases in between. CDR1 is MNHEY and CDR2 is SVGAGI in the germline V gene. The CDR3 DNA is TGTGCCAGCAGTGGGGGAGGATTTGGAAACACCATATATTTT. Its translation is CASSGGGFGNTIYF.

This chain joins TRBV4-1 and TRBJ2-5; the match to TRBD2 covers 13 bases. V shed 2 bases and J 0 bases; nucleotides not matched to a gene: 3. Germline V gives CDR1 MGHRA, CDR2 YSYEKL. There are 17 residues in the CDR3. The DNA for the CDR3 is TGCGCCAGCAGCCAAAGGACTAGCGGGAGTCACCAAGAGACCCAGTACTTC. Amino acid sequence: CASSQRTSGSHQETQYF.

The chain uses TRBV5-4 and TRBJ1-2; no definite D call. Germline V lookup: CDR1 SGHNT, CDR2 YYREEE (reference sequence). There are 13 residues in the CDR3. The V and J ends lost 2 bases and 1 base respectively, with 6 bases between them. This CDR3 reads CASSFAGNYGYTF. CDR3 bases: TGTGCCAGCAGCTTTGCGGGTAACTATGGCTACACCTTC.

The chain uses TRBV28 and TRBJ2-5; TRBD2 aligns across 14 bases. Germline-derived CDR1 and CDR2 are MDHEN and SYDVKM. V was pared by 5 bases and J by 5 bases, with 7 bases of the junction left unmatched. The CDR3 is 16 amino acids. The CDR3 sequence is CASSQGLAGVRETQYF. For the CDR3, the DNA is TGTGCCAGCAGTCAGGGACTAGCGGGAGTAAGGGAGACCCAGTACTTC.

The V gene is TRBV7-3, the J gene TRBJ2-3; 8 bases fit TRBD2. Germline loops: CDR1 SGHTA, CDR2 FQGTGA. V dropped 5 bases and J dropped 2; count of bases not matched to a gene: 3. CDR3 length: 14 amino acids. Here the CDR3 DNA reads TGTGCCAGCAGCCCTAGCGGGTACACAGATACGCAGTATTTT. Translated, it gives CASSPSGYTDTQYF. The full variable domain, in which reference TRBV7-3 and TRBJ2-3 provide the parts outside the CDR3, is GAGVSQTPSNKVTEKGKYVELRCDPISGHTALYWYRQSLGQGPEFLIYFQGTGAADDSGLPNDRFFAVRPEGSVSTLKIQRTERGDSAVYLCASSPSGYTDTQYFGPGTRLTVL.

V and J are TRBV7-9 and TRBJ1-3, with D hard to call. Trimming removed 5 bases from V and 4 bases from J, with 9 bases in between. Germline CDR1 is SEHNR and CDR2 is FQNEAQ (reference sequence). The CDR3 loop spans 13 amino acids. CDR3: CASSPPGGNTIYF. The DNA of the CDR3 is TGTGCCAGCAGCCCTCCGGGAGGAAACACCATATATTTT.

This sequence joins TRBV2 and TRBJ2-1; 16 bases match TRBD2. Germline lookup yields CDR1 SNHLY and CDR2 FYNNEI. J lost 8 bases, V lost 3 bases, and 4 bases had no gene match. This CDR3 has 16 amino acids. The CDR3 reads CASSDPGLAGGDEQFF. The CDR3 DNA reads TGTGCCAGCAGTGATCCGGGACTAGCGGGAGGGGATGAGCAGTTCTTC.

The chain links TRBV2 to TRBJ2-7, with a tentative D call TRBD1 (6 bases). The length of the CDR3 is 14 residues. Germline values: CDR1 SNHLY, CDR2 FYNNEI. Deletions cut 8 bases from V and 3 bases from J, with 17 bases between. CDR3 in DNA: TGTGCCAGCTGGGACAACAAAATACTCTACGAGCAGTACTTC. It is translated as CASWDNKILYEQYF.

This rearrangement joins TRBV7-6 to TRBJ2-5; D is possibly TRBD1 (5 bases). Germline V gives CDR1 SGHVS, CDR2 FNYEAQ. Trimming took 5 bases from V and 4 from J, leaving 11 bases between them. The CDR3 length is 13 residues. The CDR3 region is CASSRTMGETQYF. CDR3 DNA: TGTGCCAGCAGCAGGACAATGGGAGAGACCCAGTACTTC. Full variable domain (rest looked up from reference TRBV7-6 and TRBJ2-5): GAGVSQSPRYKVTKRGQDVALRCDPISGHVSLYWYRQALGQGPEFLTYFNYEAQQDKSGLPNDRFSAERPEGSISTLTIQRTEQRDSAMYRCASSRTMGETQYFGPGTRLLVL.

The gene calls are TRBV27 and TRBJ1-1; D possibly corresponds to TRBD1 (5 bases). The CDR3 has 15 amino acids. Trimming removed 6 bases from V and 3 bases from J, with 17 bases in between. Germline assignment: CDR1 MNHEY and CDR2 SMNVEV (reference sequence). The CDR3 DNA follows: TGTGCCAGCAGCCCCGCAGGGACTAGGGACACTGAAGCTTTCTTT. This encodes CASSPAGTRDTEAFF.

The chain's CDR3 is CASETSGYNEQFF. The CDR3 region has the DNA TGTGCCAGCGAGACTAGCGGATACAATGAGCAGTTCTTC. This chain connects TRBV2 to TRBJ2-1; TRBD2 aligns across 9 bases. CDR1 and CDR2 (germline): SNHLY, FYNNEI. Trimming removed 8 bases from V and 4 bases from J; junction bases left unmatched: 3. The CDR3 covers 13 residues.

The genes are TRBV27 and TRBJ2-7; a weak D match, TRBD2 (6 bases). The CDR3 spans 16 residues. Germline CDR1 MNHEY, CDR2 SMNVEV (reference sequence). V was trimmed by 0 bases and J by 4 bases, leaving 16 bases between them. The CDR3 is CASSLSLREVKYEQYF. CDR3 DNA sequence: TGTGCCAGCAGTTTATCGCTGAGGGAGGTTAAGTACGAGCAGTACTTC.

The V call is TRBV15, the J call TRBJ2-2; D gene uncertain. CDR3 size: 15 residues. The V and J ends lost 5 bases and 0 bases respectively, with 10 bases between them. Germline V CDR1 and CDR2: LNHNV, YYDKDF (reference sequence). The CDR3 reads CATSPWAANTGELFF. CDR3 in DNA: TGTGCCACCAGCCCCTGGGCAGCGAACACCGGGGAGCTGTTTTTT. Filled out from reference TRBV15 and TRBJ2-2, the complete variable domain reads DAMVIQNPRYQVTQFGKPVTLSCSQTLNHNVMYWYQQKSSQAPKLLFHYYDKDFNNEADTPDNFQSRRPNTSFCFLDIRSPGLGDTAMYLCATSPWAANTGELFFGEGSRLTVL.

CDR3 sequence (DNA): TGTGCCAGCAGTCAAATCTACGAGCAGTACTTC. Protein product: CASSQIYEQYF. This rearrangement joins TRBV28 to TRBJ2-7; D gene uncertain. In germline, CDR1 is MDHEN, CDR2 SYDVKM. This CDR3 has 11 residues. The germline V and J ends were trimmed by 5 bases and 3 bases, with 5 bases remaining between them.

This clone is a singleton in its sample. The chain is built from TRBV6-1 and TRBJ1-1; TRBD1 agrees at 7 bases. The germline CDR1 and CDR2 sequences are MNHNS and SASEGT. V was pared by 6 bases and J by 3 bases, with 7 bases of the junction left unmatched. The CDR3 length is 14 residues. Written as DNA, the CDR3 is TGTGCCAGCAGCATTTTACAGGGGTACACTGAAGCTTTCTTT. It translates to CASSILQGYTEAFF.